These 10 T cell receptor beta chains originate from one sample sequenced in a study of blood T cell repertoires in COVID-19. The assay was immunoSEQ multiplex PCR, and TCRdb's table has in-frame clones only and misses some. Of some 87,000 clones in the sample, approximately 86% were seen once. Sequencing used peripheral blood. These TCRs come from a woman in her 70s with active or convalescent COVID-19.

The chain employs TRBV3-1 (or the pseudogene TRBV3-2) and TRBJ2-7, with TRBD2 matching over 11 bases. V was pared by 2 bases and J by 7 bases, with 7 bases of the junction left unmatched. CDR1 is LGHDT, CDR2 YNNKEL, per germline (reference sequence). The CDR3 is made up of 15 amino acids. DNA of the CDR3: TGTGCCAGCAGCCAACTAGCGGGGGGACCTGGGGAGCAGTACTTC. Translation gives CASSQLAGGPGEQYF.

The J gene is TRBJ1-2, the V gene TRBV28, with 9 bases aligning to TRBD1. With 6 bases clipped from V and 8 bases from J, the junction kept 13 bases outside the gene matches. Per germline, CDR1 MDHEN and CDR2 SYDVKM. This CDR3 is 15 amino acids long. The CDR3 spells CASRPPGQGVVGYTF. DNA for the CDR3: TGTGCCAGCAGACCTCCGGGACAGGGCGTGGTGGGCTACACCTTC.

This clone was recorded only once. As DNA, the CDR3 is TGTGCCATCAGTGAGTCGGCAGGGTTAGGTGAAAAACTGTTTTTT. Amino acid sequence: CAISESAGLGEKLFF. The chain couples TRBV10-3 to TRBJ1-4, with D possibly being TRBD1 (5 bases). The V and J ends lost 0 bases and 7 bases respectively, with 12 bases between them. The CDR3 spans 15 residues. CDR1 is ENHRY and CDR2 is SYGVKD in the germline V gene.

The chain recombines TRBV21-1 with TRBJ1-1. TRBV21-1 is described as a pseudogene. The CDR3 is 13 residues long. The CDR3 sequence: CASSVVAEAEAFF. The CDR3, as DNA: TGTGCCAGCAGCGTAGTTGCAGAGGCTGAAGCTTTCTTT.

The genes are TRBV7-6 and TRBJ2-7; 12 bases agree with TRBD2. CDR3 length: 17 amino acids. Per germline, CDR1 SGHVS and CDR2 FNYEAQ. V trimming: 5 bases; J trimming: 6 bases; junction bases outside the gene matches: 14. The CDR3 DNA is TGTGCCAGCAGCCCAAGACTAGCGGGGGAGCGAATTTCCGAGCAGTACTTC. It specifies CASSPRLAGERISEQYF. The full variable domain, its missing parts supplied by reference TRBV7-6 and TRBJ2-7, is GAGVSQSPRYKVTKRGQDVALRCDPISGHVSLYWYRQALGQGPEFLTYFNYEAQQDKSGLPNDRFSAERPEGSISTLTIQRTEQRDSAMYRCASSPRLAGERISEQYFGPGTRLTVT.

This sequence joins TRBV10-2 and TRBJ2-2; 8 nucleotides agree with TRBD1. Unmatched junction bases numbered 12, after V lost 6 bases and J lost 6 bases. CDR3 size: 16 residues. Germline CDR1 is WSHSY and CDR2 is SAAADI. The CDR3 nucleotides read TGCGCCAGCAGGTACCCCCGCCCGACAGGGGCCGGGGAGCTGTTTTTT. Protein product: CASRYPRPTGAGELFF.

The chain joins TRBV28 to TRBJ2-1, with 8 bases that match TRBD2. Germline CDR1 and CDR2: MDHEN and SYDVKM. This CDR3 comprises 14 residues. V lost 5 bases and J lost 4; bases outside the gene matches: 4. The chain's CDR3 is CASSPGLDYNEQFF. CDR3 DNA: TGTGCCAGCAGTCCGGGACTAGATTACAATGAGCAGTTCTTC.

This clone was observed once. The J gene is TRBJ1-1, the V gene TRBV4-1; possible D gene TRBD1, 5 bases. From germline, CDR1 is MGHRA and CDR2 YSYEKL. V gave up 4 bases and J gave up 2 bases, with 14 bases separating them. The length of the CDR3 is 15 residues. The chain's CDR3 is CASSPLGGGNTEAFF. Written as DNA, the CDR3 is TGCGCCAGCAGCCCCCTTGGGGGAGGAAACACTGAAGCTTTCTTT.

V is TRBV15 and J is TRBJ1-1; D is ambiguous. The CDR3 is 13 amino acids. V lost 0 bases, J lost 4 bases, and 6 bases lay in between. Germline loops: CDR1 LNHNV, CDR2 YYDKDF (reference sequence). CDR3 region: CATSRDAGTEAFF. In DNA form, the CDR3 reads TGTGCCACCAGCAGAGATGCGGGCACTGAAGCTTTCTTT.

This chain uses TRBV4-2 with TRBJ2-3, with D tentatively TRBD2 (6 bases). The germline V gene has CDR1 LGHNA and CDR2 YNFKEQ. V gave up 0 bases and J gave up 6 bases, with 16 bases separating them. The CDR3 is 16 residues long. CDR3 residues: CASSQDGSGGADTQYF. The CDR3 DNA is TGTGCCAGCAGCCAAGATGGTAGCGGCGGGGCGGATACGCAGTATTTT.